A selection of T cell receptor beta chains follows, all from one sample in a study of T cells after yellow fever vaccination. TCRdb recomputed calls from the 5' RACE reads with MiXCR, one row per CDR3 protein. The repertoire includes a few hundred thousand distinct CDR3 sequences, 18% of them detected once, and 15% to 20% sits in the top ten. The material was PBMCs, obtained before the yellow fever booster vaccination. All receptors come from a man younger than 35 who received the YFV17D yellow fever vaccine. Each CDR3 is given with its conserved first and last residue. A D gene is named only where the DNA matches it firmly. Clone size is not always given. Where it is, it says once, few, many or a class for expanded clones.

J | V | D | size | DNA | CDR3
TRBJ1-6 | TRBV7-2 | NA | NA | TGTGCCAGCAGCATCCGGGTCGAAAATTCACCCCTCCACTTT | CASSIRVENSPLHF
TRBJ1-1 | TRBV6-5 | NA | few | TGTGCCAGCAGTCCCGACGAAGGAATTGATGTCTTCTTT | CASSPDEGIDVFF
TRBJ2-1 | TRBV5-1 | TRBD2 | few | TGCGCCAGCAGCTACAGATCAGCGGGGAGCTCCTACAATGAGCAGTTCTTC | CASSYRSAGSSYNEQFF
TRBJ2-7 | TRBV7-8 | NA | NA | TGTGCCAGCAGCCCTCCGCAGGTAGTACGCTACGAGCAGTACTTC | CASSPPQVVRYEQYF
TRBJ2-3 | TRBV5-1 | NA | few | TGCGCCAGCAGCTTTAGACAGCTAACAGATACGCAGTATTTT | CASSFRQLTDTQYF
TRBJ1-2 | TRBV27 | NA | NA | TGTGCCAGCAGTGCGGACAGTTTCTATGGCTACACCTTC | CASSADSFYGYTF
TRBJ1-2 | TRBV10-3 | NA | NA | TGTGCCATCAGTGGCGGCAGAGAGGATAACTATGGCTACACCTTC | CAISGGREDNYGYTF
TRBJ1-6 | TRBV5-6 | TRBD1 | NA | TGTGCCAGCAGCTTGTTGGGACAGAATTCACCCCTCCACTTT | CASSLLGQNSPLHF
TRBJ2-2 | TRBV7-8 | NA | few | TGTGCCAGCAGCCGACGGACTGACCCTAGACCCTTCACCGGGGAGCTGTTTTTT | CASSRRTDPRPFTGELFF
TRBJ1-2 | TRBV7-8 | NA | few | TGTGCCAGCAGCACGACAGCCTCAGCTAACTATGGCTACACCTTC | CASSTTASANYGYTF
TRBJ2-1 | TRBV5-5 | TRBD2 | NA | TGTGCCAGCAGCCCTAGACTAGCGGGGGGCCACTCCTACAATGAGCAGTTCTTC | CASSPRLAGGHSYNEQFF
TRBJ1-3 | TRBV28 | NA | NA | TGTGCCAGCAGTTTAGAAAACACCATATATTTT | CASSLENTIYF
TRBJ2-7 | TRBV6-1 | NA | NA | TGTGCCAGCAGAAACTACGAGCAGTACTTC | CASRNYEQYF
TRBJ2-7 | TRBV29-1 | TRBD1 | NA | TGCAGCGTTGATCTTCCAGGGGGCTACGAGCAGTACTTC | CSVDLPGGYEQYF
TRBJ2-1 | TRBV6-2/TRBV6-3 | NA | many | TGTGCCAGCAGTTACAGCGACCTTTACAATGAGCAGTTCTTC | CASSYSDLYNEQFF
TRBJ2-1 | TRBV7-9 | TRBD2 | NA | TGTGCCAGCAGCCCGGGAGGTTTAACCTACAATGAGCAGTTCTTC | CASSPGGLTYNEQFF
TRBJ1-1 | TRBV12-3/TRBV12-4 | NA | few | TGTGCCAGCAGCGAGGACAAGAACACTGAAGCTTTCTTT | CASSEDKNTEAFF
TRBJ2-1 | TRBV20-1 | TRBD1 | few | TGCAGTGCTAGACGGGGACAGGGGTTTGGTGAGCAGTTCTTC | CSARRGQGFGEQFF
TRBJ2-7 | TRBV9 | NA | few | TGTGCCAGCAGCGTAGGGGGTTTAGGGGACGAGCAGTACTTC | CASSVGGLGDEQYF
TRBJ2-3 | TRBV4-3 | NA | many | TGCGCCAGCAGCCAAGATGGAGAGAGTCCGACAGATACGCAGTATTTT | CASSQDGESPTDTQYF
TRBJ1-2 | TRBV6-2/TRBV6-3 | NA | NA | TGTGCCAGCGGGATTCCCGGGACATCGCTACCGAGTGGCTACACCTTC | CASGIPGTSLPSGYTF
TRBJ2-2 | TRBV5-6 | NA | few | TGTGCCAGCAGTACCGGAAGCGACACCGGGGAGCTGTTTTTT | CASSTGSDTGELFF
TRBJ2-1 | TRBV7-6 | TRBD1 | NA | TGTGCCAGCAGCGTGCCGGGACAGGCCTACAATGAGCAGTTCTTC | CASSVPGQAYNEQFF
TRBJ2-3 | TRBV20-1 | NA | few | TGCAGTGCTAGAGATTTACAGTTTAGCACAGATACGCAGTATTTT | CSARDLQFSTDTQYF
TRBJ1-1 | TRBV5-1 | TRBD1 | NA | TGCGCCAGCAGATATCAGGGGGCCTCTGAAGCTTTCTTT | CASRYQGASEAFF